The 8 T cell receptor beta chains listed next were all sequenced from one sample in a study of T cell changes during pregnancy in multiple sclerosis. Clones were read by immunoSEQ multiplex PCR, and TCRdb kept only the in-frame ones, dropping some. In the table there are 50,000 or so clones, 92% of which are singletons. Specimen: CD4+ T cells from peripheral blood mononuclear cells, collected after pregnancy. These receptors all come from a female donor with multiple sclerosis, enrolled in a pregnancy study.

This chain uses TRBV7-6 with TRBJ2-3; TRBD2 matches 8 bases. The CDR3 spans 16 residues. The germline gives CDR1 SGHVS, CDR2 FNYEAQ. Trimming cost V 3 bases and J 0 bases; bases outside gene matches: 5. CDR3 sequence (DNA): TGTGCCAGCAGCTTCGGGGGGGCGGCTAGCACAGATACGCAGTATTTT. Amino acids: CASSFGGAASTDTQYF. Looking up the rest from reference TRBV7-6 and TRBJ2-3 gives the full variable domain: GAGVSQSPRYKVTKRGQDVALRCDPISGHVSLYWYRQALGQGPEFLTYFNYEAQQDKSGLPNDRFSAERPEGSISTLTIQRTEQRDSAMYRCASSFGGAASTDTQYFGPGTRLTVL.

The chain links TRBV6-1 to TRBJ1-5; 7 positions match TRBD1. Germline lookup yields CDR1 MNHNS and CDR2 SASEGT. The J segment lost 3 bases and the V segment lost 3 bases, leaving 8 bases of the junction unmatched. This CDR3 is built from 16 residues. The CDR3 region is CASSERRGTANQPQHF. The CDR3 DNA follows: TGTGCCAGCAGTGAGAGACGCGGGACAGCCAATCAGCCCCAGCATTTT.

J is TRBJ1-2 and V is TRBV30; 11 bases align to TRBD1. The germline gives CDR1 GTSNPN, CDR2 SVGIG (reference sequence). V was pared by 8 bases and J by 4 bases, with 6 bases of the junction left unmatched. The CDR3 totals 13 residues. The CDR3 reads CAGPGQGGYGYTF. The CDR3 DNA is TGTGCCGGTCCGGGACAGGGGGGCTATGGCTACACCTTC.

The chain employs TRBV9 and TRBJ2-5, with D perhaps matching TRBD1 (6 bases). Trimming stripped 1 base from V and 5 bases from J, with 15 bases between. The CDR3 is made up of 15 amino acids. CDR1 and CDR2 from the germline V gene are SGDLS and YYNGEE. CDR3: CASSVSDSQGETQYF. CDR3 in DNA: TGTGCCAGCAGCGTATCGGACAGCCAGGGGGAGACCCAGTACTTC.

The rearrangement links TRBV7-9 to TRBJ2-7; D call uncertain. CDR3 length: 15 residues. The germline CDR1 and CDR2 sequences are SEHNR and FQNEAQ (reference sequence). V was cut by 5 bases and J by 4 bases, with 18 bases left in between. The CDR3 DNA sequence: TGTGCCAGCAGCCCCCAAACCCTCGGAGCTTACGAGCAGTACTTC. It yields the protein CASSPQTLGAYEQYF. Looking up the rest from reference TRBV7-9 and TRBJ2-7 gives the full variable domain: DTGVSQNPRHKITKRGQNVTFRCDPISEHNRLYWYRQTLGQGPEFLTYFQNEAQLEKSRLLSDRFSAERPKGSFSTLEIQRTEQGDSAMYLCASSPQTLGAYEQYFGPGTRLTVT.

The CDR3 sequence: CASSVRQGWQETQYF. In nucleotides, the CDR3 is TGTGCCAGCAGCGTTAGACAGGGGTGGCAAGAGACCCAGTACTTC. This chain connects TRBV9 to TRBJ2-5; the match to TRBD1 covers 8 bases. J gave up 2 bases and V 2 bases, and 5 bases lay outside the gene matches. Germline CDR1 is SGDLS and CDR2 is YYNGEE. This CDR3 spans 15 amino acids.

The chain links TRBV9 to TRBJ2-1; no definite D call. The CDR3 runs 15 residues. Germline V gene sequence: CDR1 SGDLS, CDR2 YYNGEE. V was trimmed by 0 bases and J by 2 bases, leaving 9 bases between them. CDR3 in amino acids: CASSVAAEPYNEQFF. As DNA, the CDR3 is TGTGCCAGCAGCGTAGCGGCGGAACCCTACAATGAGCAGTTCTTC.

The V and J genes are TRBV7-2 and TRBJ2-2; 9 nucleotides match TRBD2. Trimming took 2 bases from V and 5 from J; bases not matched to a gene: 3. CDR3 length: 15 residues. In germline, CDR1 is SGHTA, CDR2 FQGNSA. In nucleotides, the CDR3 is TGTGCCAGCAGCTTACGGACTAGCGAGACCGGGGAGCTGTTTTTT. Protein product: CASSLRTSETGELFF.